There are many counts of the clone carrying this TCR beta chain. Its antigen is as yet unknown. This sample is part of a study of T cell repertoires in cytomegalovirus infection. The overall study: It was the public TCR beta signatures that indicated both CMV infection and matching HLA type. Study observations and caveats: The ex vivo response was dominated by HLA-C-restricted CMV-specific TCR beta clonotypes. Carriers of CMV and the relevant HLA type were discriminated by public TCR beta frequency.

Trimming took 4 bases from V and 5 from J, leaving 11 bases between them. The CDR3 has 14 residues. Germline CDR1 is SEHNR and CDR2 is FQNEAQ (reference sequence). TCRdb re-called the reads with MiXCR, one entry per CDR3 protein. The data show about 300,000 distinct CDR3 sequences, 9.6% seen once. The rearrangement links TRBV7-9 to TRBJ1-4; D is uncertain. The sequence came from a human donor in good health (CMV status not recorded). Some clones in this sample may be carry-over from other donors' samples. Sequenced: PBMCs. CDR3 residues: CASSYVKPNEKLFF. In DNA, the CDR3 is TGTGCCAGCAGCTACGTCAAACCCAATGAAAAACTGTTTTTT. Looking up the rest from reference TRBV7-9 and TRBJ1-4 gives the full variable domain: DTGVSQNPRHKITKRGQNVTFRCDPISEHNRLYWYRQTLGQGPEFLTYFQNEAQLEKSRLLSDRFSAERPKGSFSTLEIQRTEQGDSAMYLCASSYVKPNEKLFFGSGTQLSVL.